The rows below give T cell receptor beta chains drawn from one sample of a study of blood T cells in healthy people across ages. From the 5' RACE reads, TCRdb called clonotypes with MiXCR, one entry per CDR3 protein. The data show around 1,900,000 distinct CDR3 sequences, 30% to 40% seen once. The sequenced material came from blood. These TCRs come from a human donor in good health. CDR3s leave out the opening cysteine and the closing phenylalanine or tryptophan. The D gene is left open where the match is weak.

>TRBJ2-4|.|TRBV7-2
ASSLVAGAHNIQY
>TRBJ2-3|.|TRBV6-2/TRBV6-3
ASSYSHRPGGTQY
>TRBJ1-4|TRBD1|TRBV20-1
SAWDRGNEKLF
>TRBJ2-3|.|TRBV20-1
SATPRDISTDTQY
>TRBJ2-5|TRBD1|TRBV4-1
ASSYGTGLETQY
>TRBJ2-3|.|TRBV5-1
ASSLRTDGDTQY
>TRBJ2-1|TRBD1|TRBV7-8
ASSLTGQLIYNEQF
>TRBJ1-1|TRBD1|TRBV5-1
ASSSDRVDEAF
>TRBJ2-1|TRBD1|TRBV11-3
ASSDRDRNEQF
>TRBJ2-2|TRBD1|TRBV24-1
ATSGGQGLRAGELF
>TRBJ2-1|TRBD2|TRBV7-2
ASSLVSGGFGNEQF
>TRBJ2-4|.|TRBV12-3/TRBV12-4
ASTWELGTREQY
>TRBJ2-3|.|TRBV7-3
ASSLLLTDAQY
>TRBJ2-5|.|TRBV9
ASSVPGEGGTQY
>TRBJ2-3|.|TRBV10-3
ATHETPFMDTQY
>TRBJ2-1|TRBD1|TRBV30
AWSPGGPHNEQF
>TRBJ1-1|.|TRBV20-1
SASKYRSWAEAF
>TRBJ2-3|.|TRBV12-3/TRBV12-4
ASSLTEDAQY
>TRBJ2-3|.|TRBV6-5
ASQKRDTQY
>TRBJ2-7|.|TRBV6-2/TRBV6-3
ASSYTRLVGSYEQY
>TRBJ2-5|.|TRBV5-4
ASSFGGATQETQY
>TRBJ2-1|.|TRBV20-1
SARDSGLSSYNEQF
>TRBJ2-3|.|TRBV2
ASSDGRGYTDTQY
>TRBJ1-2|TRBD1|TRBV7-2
ASSSNRQGGYT
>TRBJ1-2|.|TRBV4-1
ASSQRKGAGNYGYT
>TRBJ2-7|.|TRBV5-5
ASSLPEVHEQY
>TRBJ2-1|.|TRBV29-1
SVEVDWAGAQF
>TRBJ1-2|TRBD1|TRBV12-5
ASGRTGERGYT
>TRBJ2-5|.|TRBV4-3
ASKRHLSQETQY
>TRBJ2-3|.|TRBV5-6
ASSYRSGYYTDTQY
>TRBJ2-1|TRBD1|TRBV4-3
ASSQESGGQGSYNEQF
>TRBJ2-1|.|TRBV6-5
ATKAPGLSEQF
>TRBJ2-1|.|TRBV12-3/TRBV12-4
ASSLRGYGSSEQF
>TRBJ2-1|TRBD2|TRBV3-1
ASSQAAGGADEQF
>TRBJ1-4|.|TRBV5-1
ASSRTYSATNEKLF
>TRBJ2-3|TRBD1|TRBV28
ASSWDRVGDTQY
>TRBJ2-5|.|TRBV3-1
ASSQPHRVSETQY
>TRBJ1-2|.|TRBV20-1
SARNPENYGYT
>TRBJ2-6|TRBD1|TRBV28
ASSSTGGAGANVLT
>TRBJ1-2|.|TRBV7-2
ASSLGPRGMGADGYT
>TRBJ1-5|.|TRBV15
ATSSPQPESVVQPQH
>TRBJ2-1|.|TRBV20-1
SAFGQSSYNEQF
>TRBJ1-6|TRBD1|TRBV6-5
ASRRDSINSPLH
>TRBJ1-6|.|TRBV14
ASSQDGGSSYNSPLH
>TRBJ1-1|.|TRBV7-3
ASSPVRSTEAF
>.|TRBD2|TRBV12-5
ASGLVSGDGRYEQY
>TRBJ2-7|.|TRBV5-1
ASSQDPGHSYEQY
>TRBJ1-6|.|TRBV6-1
ASSGCTSNAPLQLCSYNSPLH
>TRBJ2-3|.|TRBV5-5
ASTPPGSTDTQY
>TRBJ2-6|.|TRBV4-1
ASSSPPGSYSGANVLT
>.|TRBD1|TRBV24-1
ATRDRHSYEQY
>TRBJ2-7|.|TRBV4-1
ASSQEAPGASYEQY
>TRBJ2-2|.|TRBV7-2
ASSLTDLLNTGELF
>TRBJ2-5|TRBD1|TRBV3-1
ASSFGQGLETQY